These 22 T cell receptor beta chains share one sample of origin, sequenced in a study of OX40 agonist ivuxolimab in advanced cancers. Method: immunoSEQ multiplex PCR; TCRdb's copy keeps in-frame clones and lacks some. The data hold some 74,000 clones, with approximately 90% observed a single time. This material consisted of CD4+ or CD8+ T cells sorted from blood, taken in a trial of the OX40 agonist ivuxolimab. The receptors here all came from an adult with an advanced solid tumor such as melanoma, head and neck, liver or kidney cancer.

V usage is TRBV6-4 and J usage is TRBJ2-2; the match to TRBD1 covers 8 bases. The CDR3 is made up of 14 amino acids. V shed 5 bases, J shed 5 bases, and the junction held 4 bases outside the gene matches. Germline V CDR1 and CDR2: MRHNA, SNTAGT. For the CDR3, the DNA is TGTGCCAGCAGTACGGACAGGGCTACCGGGGAGCTGTTTTTT. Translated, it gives CASSTDRATGELFF.

The CDR3 protein is CASSPSTGNTGELFF. The CDR3 DNA follows: TGTGCCAGCTCACCCTCTACAGGGAACACCGGGGAGCTGTTTTTT. The chain combines TRBV18 with TRBJ2-2; D perhaps matches TRBD1 (5 bases). Germline CDR1 KGHSH, CDR2 LQKENI. This CDR3 comprises 15 residues. Trimming took off 3 bases at V and 1 base at J, with 9 bases between the two ends.

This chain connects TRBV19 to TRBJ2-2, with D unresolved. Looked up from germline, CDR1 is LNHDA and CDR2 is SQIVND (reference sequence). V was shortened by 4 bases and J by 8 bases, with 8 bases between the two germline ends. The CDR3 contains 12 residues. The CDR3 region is CASSSIPGELFF. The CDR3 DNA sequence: TGTGCCAGTAGTAGCATCCCAGGGGAGCTGTTTTTT.

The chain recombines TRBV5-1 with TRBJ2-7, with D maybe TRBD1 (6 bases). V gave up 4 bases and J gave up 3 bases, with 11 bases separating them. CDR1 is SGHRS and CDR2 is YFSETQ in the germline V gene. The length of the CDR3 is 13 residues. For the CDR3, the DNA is TGCGCCAGCAGCACGGACAGTGTCTACGAGCAGTACTTC. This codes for CASSTDSVYEQYF.

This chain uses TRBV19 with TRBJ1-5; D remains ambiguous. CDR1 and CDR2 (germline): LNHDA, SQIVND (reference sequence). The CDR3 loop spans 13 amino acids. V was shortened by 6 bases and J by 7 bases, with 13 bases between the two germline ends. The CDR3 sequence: CASSQSGSQPQHF. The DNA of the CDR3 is TGTGCCAGTAGCCAATCGGGTTCGCAGCCCCAGCATTTT.

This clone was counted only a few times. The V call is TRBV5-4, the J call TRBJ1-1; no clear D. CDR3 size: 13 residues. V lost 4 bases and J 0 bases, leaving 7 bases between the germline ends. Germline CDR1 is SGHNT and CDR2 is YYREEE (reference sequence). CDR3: CASSGWVNTEAFF. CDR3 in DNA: TGTGCCAGCAGCGGCTGGGTGAACACTGAAGCTTTCTTT.

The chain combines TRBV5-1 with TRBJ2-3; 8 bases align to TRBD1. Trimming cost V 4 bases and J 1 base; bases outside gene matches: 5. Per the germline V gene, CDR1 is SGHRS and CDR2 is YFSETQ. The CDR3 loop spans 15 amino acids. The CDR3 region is CASSPGQAGTDTQYF. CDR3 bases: TGCGCCAGCAGCCCGGGACAGGCAGGCACAGATACGCAGTATTTT.

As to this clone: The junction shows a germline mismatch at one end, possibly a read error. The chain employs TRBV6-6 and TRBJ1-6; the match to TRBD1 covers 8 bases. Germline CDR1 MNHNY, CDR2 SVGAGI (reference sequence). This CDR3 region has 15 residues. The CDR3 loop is CASSDSQGEGSPLHF. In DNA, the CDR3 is TGTGCCAGCAGTGACTCACAGGGGGAGGGTTCACCCCTCCACTTT.

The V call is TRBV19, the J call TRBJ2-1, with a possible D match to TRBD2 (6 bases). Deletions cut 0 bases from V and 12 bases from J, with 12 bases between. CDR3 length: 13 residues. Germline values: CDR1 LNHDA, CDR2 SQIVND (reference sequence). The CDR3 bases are TGTGCCAGTAGTATAGATCAAGGTAGCGGGCAGTTCTTC. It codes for CASSIDQGSGQFF.

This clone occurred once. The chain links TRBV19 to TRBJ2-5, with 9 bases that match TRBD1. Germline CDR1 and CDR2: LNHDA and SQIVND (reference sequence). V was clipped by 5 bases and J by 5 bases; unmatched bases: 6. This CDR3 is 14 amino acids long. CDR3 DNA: TGTGCCAGTAGTCCGAGACAGGGGGGGGAGACCCAGTACTTC. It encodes CASSPRQGGETQYF. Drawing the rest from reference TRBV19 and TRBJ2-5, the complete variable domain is DGGITQSPKYLFRKEGQNVTLSCEQNLNHDAMYWYRQDPGQGLRLIYYSQIVNDFQKGDIAEGYSVSREKKESFPLTVTSAQKNPTAFYLCASSPRQGGETQYFGPGTRLLVL.

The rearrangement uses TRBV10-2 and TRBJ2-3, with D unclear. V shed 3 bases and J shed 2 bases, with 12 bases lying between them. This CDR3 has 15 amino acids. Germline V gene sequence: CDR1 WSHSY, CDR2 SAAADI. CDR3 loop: CASSDLTPDTDTQYF. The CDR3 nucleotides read TGCGCCAGCAGTGACCTGACACCGGACACAGATACGCAGTATTTT.

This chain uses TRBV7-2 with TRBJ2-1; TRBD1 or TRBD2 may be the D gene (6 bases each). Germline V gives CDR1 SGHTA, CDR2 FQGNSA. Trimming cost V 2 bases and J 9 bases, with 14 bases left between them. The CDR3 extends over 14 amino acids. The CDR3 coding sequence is TGTGCCAGCAGCTTATGGGGGGCCATAGGTGAGCAGTTCTTC. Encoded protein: CASSLWGAIGEQFF.

CDR3 amino acids: CASSEFPGVGQPQHF. DNA of the CDR3: TGTGCCAGCAGCGAATTCCCGGGAGTTGGTCAGCCCCAGCATTTT. The rearrangement uses TRBV7-2 and TRBJ1-5, with D uncertain. The germline CDR1 and CDR2 sequences are SGHTA and FQGNSA. The V and J ends lost 5 bases and 6 bases respectively, with 17 bases between them. The CDR3 spans 15 residues.

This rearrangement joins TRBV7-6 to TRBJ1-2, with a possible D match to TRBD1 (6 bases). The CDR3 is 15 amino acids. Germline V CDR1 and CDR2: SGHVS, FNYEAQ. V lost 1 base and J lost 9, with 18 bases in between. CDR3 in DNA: TGTGCCAGCAGCTTAGTCCCTGGGGGGGCGGAGAGCTACACCTTC. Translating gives CASSLVPGGAESYTF.

The CDR3 DNA reads as TGTGCCAGCAGCTTGGGACAGGGCTCAGATACGCAGTATTTT. Translated, it gives CASSLGQGSDTQYF. The J gene is TRBJ2-3, the V gene TRBV11-1; the match to TRBD1 covers 9 bases. This CDR3 has 14 residues. The germline V gene encodes CDR1 SGHAT and CDR2 FQDESV (reference sequence). V shed 3 bases, J shed 4 bases, and the junction held 2 bases outside the gene matches.

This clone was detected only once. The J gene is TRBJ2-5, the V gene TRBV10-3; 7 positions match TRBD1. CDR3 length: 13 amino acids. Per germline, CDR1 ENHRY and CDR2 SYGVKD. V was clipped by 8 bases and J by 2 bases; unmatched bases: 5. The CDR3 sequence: CAIRGTAQETQYF. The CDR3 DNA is TGTGCCATCCGTGGGACAGCTCAAGAGACCCAGTACTTC.

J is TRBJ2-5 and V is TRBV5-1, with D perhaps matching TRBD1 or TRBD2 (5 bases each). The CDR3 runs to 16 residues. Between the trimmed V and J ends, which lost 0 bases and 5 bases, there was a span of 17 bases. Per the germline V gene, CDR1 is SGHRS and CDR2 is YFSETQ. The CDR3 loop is CASSLEVPGTGETQYF. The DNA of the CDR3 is TGCGCCAGCAGCTTGGAGGTCCCCGGGACCGGGGAGACCCAGTACTTC.

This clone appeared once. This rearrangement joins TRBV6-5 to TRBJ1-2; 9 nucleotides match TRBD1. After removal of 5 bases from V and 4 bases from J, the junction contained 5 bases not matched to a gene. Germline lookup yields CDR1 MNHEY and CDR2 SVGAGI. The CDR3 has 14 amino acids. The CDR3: CASSPPGQGYGYTF. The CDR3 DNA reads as TGTGCCAGCAGTCCTCCGGGACAGGGCTATGGCTACACCTTC.

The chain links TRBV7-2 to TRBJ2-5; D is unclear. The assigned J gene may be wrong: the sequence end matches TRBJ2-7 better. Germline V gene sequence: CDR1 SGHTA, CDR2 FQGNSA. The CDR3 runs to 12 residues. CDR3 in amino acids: CASSPGYYEQYF. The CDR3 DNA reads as TGTGCCAGCAGCCCAGGATACTACGAGCAGTACTTC.

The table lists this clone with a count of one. CDR3 coding DNA: TGTGCCAGCAGCCCTGACCGTAGCTCCTACGAGCAGTACTTC. It translates to CASSPDRSSYEQYF. V gene TRBV6-6 combines with J gene TRBJ2-7; D is unclear. V lost 6 bases to trimming and J lost 0 bases, with 12 bases between them. Germline loops: CDR1 MNHNY, CDR2 SVGAGI (reference sequence). This CDR3 region has 14 residues.

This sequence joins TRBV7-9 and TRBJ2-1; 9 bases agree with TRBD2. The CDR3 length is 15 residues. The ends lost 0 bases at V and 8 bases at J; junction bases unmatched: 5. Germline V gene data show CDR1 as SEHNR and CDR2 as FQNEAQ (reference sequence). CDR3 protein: CASSLASGSVDEQFF. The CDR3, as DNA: TGTGCCAGCAGCTTAGCTAGCGGGAGCGTCGATGAGCAGTTCTTC.

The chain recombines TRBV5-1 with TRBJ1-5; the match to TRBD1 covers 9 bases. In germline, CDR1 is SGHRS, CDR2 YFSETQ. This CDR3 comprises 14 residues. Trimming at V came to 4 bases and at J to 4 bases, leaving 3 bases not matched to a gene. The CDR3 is CASSPGTGNQPQHF. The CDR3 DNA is TGCGCCAGCAGCCCTGGGACAGGGAATCAGCCCCAGCATTTT.